The 23 T cell receptor beta chains presented below share a single source sample, sequenced in a study of blood T cell repertoires in COVID-19. Measured with immunoSEQ multiplex PCR; TCRdb has only the in-frame clones, and not every one. In the table there are 130,000 to 150,000 clones, around 79% of which are singletons. Sequenced material: peripheral blood. The receptors shown here come from a woman in her 70s with COVID-19, enrolled during active disease.

The chain is built from TRBV7-9 and TRBJ1-2; D not certain. CDR3 length equals 18 residues. V was cut by 0 bases and J by 5 bases, with 22 bases left in between. Per the germline V gene, CDR1 is SEHNR and CDR2 is FQNEAQ (reference sequence). CDR3 bases: TGTGCCAGCAGCTTAGCGGGTTCTGCCAGGTTTGCCGGTTATGGCTACACCTTC. Its translation is CASSLAGSARFAGYGYTF.

J is TRBJ2-2 and V is TRBV5-1; 7 positions agree with TRBD1. CDR1 and CDR2 from the germline V gene are SGHRS and YFSETQ. J was trimmed by 8 bases and V by 7 bases; bases with no gene match: 11. The CDR3 has 14 residues. The CDR3 DNA reads TGCGCCAGCTCCCAGGGACAGCCTCGAGGGGAGCTGTTTTTT. This gives the protein CASSQGQPRGELFF.

This chain joins TRBV2 and TRBJ2-1; D possibly corresponds to TRBD1 (5 bases). The germline V gene encodes CDR1 SNHLY and CDR2 FYNNEI. This CDR3 comprises 15 residues. The V end lost 5 bases, the J end lost 2 bases, and 13 bases lay between the germline ends. CDR3 amino acids: CASSKDSSTYNEQFF. CDR3 bases: TGTGCCAGCAGTAAAGACAGCTCTACCTACAATGAGCAGTTCTTC. The full variable domain, completed using reference TRBV2 and TRBJ2-1, is EPEVTQTPSHQVTQMGQEVILRCVPISNHLYFYWYRQILGQKVEFLVSFYNNEISEKSEIFDDQFSVERPDGSNFTLKIRSTKLEDSAMYFCASSKDSSTYNEQFFGPGTRLTVL.

The gene calls are TRBV5-1 and TRBJ1-5; a weak D match, TRBD1 (6 bases). CDR1 and CDR2 from the germline V gene are SGHRS and YFSETQ. V shed 4 bases and J shed 6 bases, with 17 bases lying between them. The CDR3 has 15 amino acids. As DNA, the CDR3 is TGCGCCAGCAGCGTCGGGACATTGGGTACTCAGCCCCAGCATTTT. Residues: CASSVGTLGTQPQHF.

CDR3: CASSPMGANYGYTF. CDR3 nucleotides: TGTGCCAGCAGCCCAATGGGAGCTAACTATGGCTACACCTTC. The chain joins TRBV9 to TRBJ1-2; D remains unclear. CDR1 SGDLS and CDR2 YYNGEE come from the germline V gene. The CDR3 spans 14 residues. The germline V and J ends were trimmed by 4 bases and 0 bases, with 10 bases remaining between them.

A single count supports this clone. V and J are TRBV29-1 and TRBJ1-5, with 12 bases matching TRBD1. The germline V gene has CDR1 SQVTM and CDR2 ANQGSEA. J was trimmed by 5 bases and V by 4 bases; bases with no gene match: 15. CDR3 length: 18 amino acids. CDR3: CSVVLGTGGGRGHQPQHF. For the CDR3, the DNA is TGCAGCGTTGTTCTTGGGACAGGGGGCGGCAGGGGACATCAGCCCCAGCATTTT.

In its sample, this clone was seen once. The genes are TRBV7-8 and TRBJ1-4; no clear D gene. Per the germline V gene, CDR1 is SGHVS and CDR2 is FQNEAQ. Trimming removed 5 bases at V and 0 bases at J, with 10 bases between. The CDR3 spans 15 residues. The CDR3 reads CASSLQAATNEKLFF. In nucleotides, the CDR3 is TGTGCCAGCAGCCTGCAGGCCGCAACTAATGAAAAACTGTTTTTT.

The CDR3 coding sequence is TGTGCCAGCAGCCCCTTACTGACGGGACAGGGTACCGGGGAGCTGTTTTTT. Its protein product is CASSPLLTGQGTGELFF. V is TRBV5-5 and J is TRBJ2-2, with TRBD1 matching 9 bases. Germline V gene lookup returns CDR1 SGHKS and CDR2 YYEKEE (reference sequence). The V and J ends lost 4 bases and 5 bases, in that order; junction bases with no gene match: 12. The CDR3 totals 17 residues. Complete variable domain (other parts from reference TRBV5-5 and TRBJ2-2): DAGVTQSPTHLIKTRGQQVTLRCSPISGHKSVSWYQQVLGQGPQFIFQYYEKEERGRGNFPDRFSARQFPNYSSELNVNALLLGDSALYLCASSPLLTGQGTGELFFGEGSRLTVL.

A remark on this clone: One end of the junction varies from germline; a read error may be responsible. The gene calls are TRBV12-3 or TRBV12-4 and TRBJ1-3, with D possibly being TRBD1 (6 bases). The length of the CDR3 is 12 residues. The CDR3 protein is CASSFGQTEEDF. The CDR3 DNA follows: TGTGCCAGCAGCTTCGGACAGACGGAGGAAGATTTT.

The rearrangement uses TRBV2 and TRBJ1-3; possibly TRBD1 for D (6 bases). Looked up from germline, CDR1 is SNHLY and CDR2 is FYNNEI. Trimming stripped 6 bases from V and 0 bases from J, with 15 bases between. The CDR3 totals 16 residues. DNA of the CDR3: TGTGCCAGCAGGGAGACAGGTGTTAGCTCTGGAAACACCATATATTTT. Its translation: CASRETGVSSGNTIYF.

The DNA for the CDR3 is TGTGCCAGCAGTAAAGGACAGGTCGATACTGAAGCTTTCTTT. Protein: CASSKGQVDTEAFF. J is TRBJ1-1 and V is TRBV2; 7 bases map to TRBD1. CDR1 and CDR2 from the germline V gene are SNHLY and FYNNEI. Trimming at V came to 5 bases and at J to 5 bases, leaving 8 bases not matched to a gene. This CDR3 has 14 amino acids.

The chain combines TRBV30 with TRBJ1-5, with D perhaps TRBD1 (5 bases). The CDR3 totals 12 residues. V lost 1 base and J 4 bases, leaving 5 bases between the germline ends. CDR1 and CDR2 from the germline V gene are GTSNPN and SVGIG (reference sequence). This CDR3 reads CAWSAGNQPQHF. The CDR3 DNA is TGTGCCTGGAGTGCAGGGAATCAGCCCCAGCATTTT.

V gene TRBV28 combines with J gene TRBJ2-5, with 8 bases fitting TRBD2. The CDR3 consists of 15 residues. V trimming: 2 bases; J trimming: 5 bases; junction bases outside the gene matches: 7. Germline V lookup: CDR1 MDHEN, CDR2 SYDVKM. CDR3 nucleotides: TGTGCCAGCAGTTTAACGTTAGCGGGGCTGGAGACCCAGTACTTC. Its translation: CASSLTLAGLETQYF.

This clone has a single count. The chain couples TRBV7-9 to TRBJ2-7, with D perhaps matching TRBD2 (5 bases). Looked up from germline, CDR1 is SEHNR and CDR2 is FQNEAQ (reference sequence). This CDR3 is 14 amino acids long. V lost 5 bases to trimming and J lost 5 bases, with 16 bases between them. This chain's CDR3 is CASSPLGRYHEQYF. The CDR3 bases are TGTGCCAGCAGCCCTCTGGGGAGATACCACGAGCAGTACTTC.

This chain connects TRBV3-1 (or the pseudogene TRBV3-2) to TRBJ2-3; D is perhaps TRBD2 (5 bases). Trimming took off 5 bases at V and 6 bases at J, with 15 bases between the two ends. The CDR3 extends over 14 amino acids. Germline V CDR1 and CDR2: LGHDT, YNNKEL (reference sequence). The CDR3 loop reads CASSGGPSLDTQYF. The CDR3 DNA reads as TGTGCCAGCAGCGGAGGCCCTAGCTTGGATACGCAGTATTTT.

The chain is built from TRBV7-2 and TRBJ1-1; tentative D call: TRBD1 (6 bases). Trimming left V 6 bases short and J 11 bases short, with 10 bases between. Germline V gives CDR1 SGHTA, CDR2 FQGNSA. The CDR3 loop spans 10 amino acids. The CDR3 nucleotides are TGTGCCAGCAGTCAGGGGAATGCTTTCTTT. Translation gives CASSQGNAFF.

The chain combines TRBV19 with TRBJ1-5; 7 bases align to TRBD1. The CDR3 is made up of 14 amino acids. CDR1 and CDR2 from the germline V gene are LNHDA and SQIVND (reference sequence). Germline trimming cut 5 bases from V and 2 bases from J; bases unmatched to any gene: 3. CDR3 nucleotide sequence: TGTGCCAGTAGTCTCGACAGGGGCAATCAGCCCCAGCATTTT. Protein: CASSLDRGNQPQHF.

This clone appeared a few times. The V call is TRBV6-6, the J call TRBJ1-2, with D maybe TRBD1 (6 bases). V shed 6 bases and J shed 7 bases, with 24 bases lying between them. Germline V gene lookup returns CDR1 MNHNY and CDR2 SVGAGI (reference sequence). This CDR3 comprises 16 residues. The CDR3 region has the DNA TGTGCCAGCAGGGGGAGACGAACCACAGGGCTGGGTGGCTACACCTTC. Translation gives CASRGRRTTGLGGYTF.

This chain uses TRBV18 with TRBJ1-2; TRBD1 matches 7 bases. The germline CDR1 and CDR2 sequences are KGHSH and LQKENI. J was trimmed by 7 bases and V by 7 bases; bases with no gene match: 9. The CDR3 loop spans 13 amino acids. The CDR3 DNA is TGTGCCAGCTGGGCTAGACAGGGCGGTGGCTACACCTTC. It yields the protein CASWARQGGGYTF.

The V and J genes are TRBV6-5 and TRBJ2-7; 9 bases line up with TRBD2. With V trimmed by 5 bases and J by 1 base, 6 bases remained unmatched. In germline, CDR1 is MNHEY, CDR2 SVGAGI. The CDR3 consists of 15 residues. The CDR3 DNA follows: TGTGCCAGCAGTCTAACGACTAGCGGATCCTACGAGCAGTACTTC. It yields the protein CASSLTTSGSYEQYF.

The rearrangement joins TRBV19 to TRBJ2-1; 11 bases match TRBD2. V lost 3 bases to trimming and J lost 4 bases; unmatched junction nucleotides: 5. Germline CDR1 is LNHDA and CDR2 is SQIVND (reference sequence). The CDR3 contains 16 residues. CDR3 residues: CASSIRSGGAYNEQFF. DNA of the CDR3: TGTGCCAGTAGTATCCGTAGCGGGGGGGCGTACAATGAGCAGTTCTTC.

The chain is built from TRBV30 and TRBJ2-5, with TRBD2 as a possible D gene (7 bases). CDR1 is GTSNPN and CDR2 is SVGIG in the germline V gene (reference sequence). This CDR3 has 12 amino acids. This chain's CDR3 is CAGGGTQETQYF. DNA for the CDR3: TGTGCGGGAGGGGGAACTCAAGAGACCCAGTACTTC. Full variable domain (remainder filled in from reference TRBV30 and TRBJ2-5): SQTIHQWPATLVQPVGSPLSLECTVEGTSNPNLYWYRQAAGRGLQLLFYSVGIGQISSEVPQNLSASRPQDRQFILSSKKLLLSDSGFYLCAGGGTQETQYFGPGTRLLVL.

The V call is TRBV2, the J call TRBJ1-6; D is ambiguous. The V and J ends lost 7 bases and 6 bases respectively, with 13 bases between them. CDR3 size: 14 residues. Germline V lookup: CDR1 SNHLY, CDR2 FYNNEI. CDR3 nucleotide sequence: TGTGCCAGCAATGGGTTAACGGGTAATTCACCCCTCCACTTT. It specifies CASNGLTGNSPLHF.